The present TCR beta chain was sequenced within a study of blood T cell repertoires in COVID-19. V lost 2 bases to trimming and J lost 4 bases, with 16 bases between them. CDR1 and CDR2 from the germline V gene are SQVTM and ANQGSEA. This CDR3 is 15 amino acids long. The data were produced by immunoSEQ multiplex PCR, yet TCRdb's version contains in-frame clones alone and is incomplete. This table holds a few hundred thousand clones, around 89% found once. This chain joins TRBV29-1 and TRBJ2-3, with TRBD2 as a possible D gene (6 bases). This clonotype was sampled from a man younger than 45 with acute or convalescent COVID-19. Sequencing was carried out using peripheral blood. CDR3 protein: CSVEFLGGFADTQYF. Here the CDR3 DNA reads TGCAGCGTTGAATTTCTTGGGGGGTTCGCAGATACGCAGTATTTT.